The clone carrying this T cell receptor beta chain was found a few times. Trimming at V came to 0 bases and at J to 0 bases, leaving 0 bases not matched to a gene. The germline V gene has CDR1 SGHRS and CDR2 YFSETQ. The CDR3 runs to 16 residues. The entry originates in a study of Graves' ophthalmopathy and Graves' hyperthyroidism. The overall study: No progression to ophthalmopathy over 18 months defined stable hyperthyroidism.

Beta-chain TCR CDR3 regions were amplified from RNA transcripts. HTBI primers primed a first-round RT-PCR, and a second-round multiplex PCR followed. From the multiplex PCR reads, TCRdb called clonotypes with MiXCR, one entry per CDR3 protein. Of 1 million to 1.3 million distinct CDR3 sequences listed, approximately 35% were seen once; the top ten hold more than 9.5%. Other autoimmune diseases, uncontrolled infections, pregnancy or lactation ruled patients out of participation. Reliance was placed on clinical symptoms, serum thyroxine, TRAb, thyroid ultrasound and orbital computed tomography for diagnosis.

This sequence originates from an adult man with Graves' hyperthyroidism. The sample comprised peripheral blood or thyroid tissue (not recorded which). The V call is TRBV5-1, the J call TRBJ2-6; TRBD2 matches at 7 bases. CDR3 in DNA: TGCGCCAGCAGCTTGGGCGGGAGCTCTGGGGCCAACGTCCTGACTTTC. Residues: CASSLGGSSGANVLTF.